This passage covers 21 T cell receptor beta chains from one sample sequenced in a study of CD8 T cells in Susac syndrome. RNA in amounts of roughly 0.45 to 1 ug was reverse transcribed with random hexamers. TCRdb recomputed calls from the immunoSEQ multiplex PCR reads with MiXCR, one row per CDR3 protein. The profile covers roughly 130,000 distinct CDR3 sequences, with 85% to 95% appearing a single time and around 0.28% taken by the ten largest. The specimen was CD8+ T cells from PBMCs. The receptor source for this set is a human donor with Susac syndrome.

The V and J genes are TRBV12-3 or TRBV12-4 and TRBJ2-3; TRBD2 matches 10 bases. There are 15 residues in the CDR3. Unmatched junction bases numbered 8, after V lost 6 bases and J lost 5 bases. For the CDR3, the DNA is TGTGCCAGCAGGGCTAGCGGGGGCCCCCGAGATACGCAGTATTTT. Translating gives CASRASGGPRDTQYF.

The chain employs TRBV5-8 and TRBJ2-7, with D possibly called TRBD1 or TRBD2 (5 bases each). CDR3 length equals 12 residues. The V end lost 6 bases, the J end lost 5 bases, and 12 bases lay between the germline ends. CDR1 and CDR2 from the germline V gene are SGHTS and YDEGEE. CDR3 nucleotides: TGTGCCAGCATGTTTAGAGGGGACGAGCAGTACTTC. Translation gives CASMFRGDEQYF.

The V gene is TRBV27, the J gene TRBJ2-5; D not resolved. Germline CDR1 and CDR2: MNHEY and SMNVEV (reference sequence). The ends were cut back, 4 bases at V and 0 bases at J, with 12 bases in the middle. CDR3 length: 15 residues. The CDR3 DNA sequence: TGTGCCAGCAGTTCGATTCCTCCGTACCAAGAGACCCAGTACTTC. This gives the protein CASSSIPPYQETQYF.

CDR3 in amino acids: CASSDRADYTF. The CDR3 nucleotides read TGTGCCAGTAGCGACAGGGCGGACTACACCTTC. This chain links TRBV19 with TRBJ1-2; TRBD1 matches 7 bases. The V gene end was trimmed by 6 bases and the J gene end by 10 bases; junction bases not matched to a gene: 5. CDR1 and CDR2 (germline): LNHDA, SQIVND (reference sequence). There are 11 residues in the CDR3.

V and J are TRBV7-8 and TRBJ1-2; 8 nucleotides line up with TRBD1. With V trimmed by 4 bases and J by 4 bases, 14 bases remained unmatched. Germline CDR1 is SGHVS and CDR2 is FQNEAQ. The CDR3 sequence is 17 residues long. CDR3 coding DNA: TGTGCCAGCAGCTCAAATACCGGGACAGGATATCGCTATGGCTACACCTTC. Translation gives CASSSNTGTGYRYGYTF.

The CDR3 reads CASSPDKYQETQYF. DNA of the CDR3: TGTGCCAGCAGCCCGGACAAGTACCAAGAGACCCAGTACTTC. The chain has TRBV7-9 and TRBJ2-5; a possible D gene is TRBD1 (5 bases). Trimming removed 5 bases from V and 0 bases from J, with 10 bases in between. There are 14 residues in the CDR3. Germline CDR1 and CDR2: SEHNR and FQNEAQ (reference sequence).

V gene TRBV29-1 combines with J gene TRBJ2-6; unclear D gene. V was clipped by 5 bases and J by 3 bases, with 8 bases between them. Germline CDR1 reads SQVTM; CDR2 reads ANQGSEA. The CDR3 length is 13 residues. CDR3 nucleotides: TGCAGCGTTATCCTAGGTGGGGCCAACGTCCTGACTTTC. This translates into CSVILGGANVLTF.

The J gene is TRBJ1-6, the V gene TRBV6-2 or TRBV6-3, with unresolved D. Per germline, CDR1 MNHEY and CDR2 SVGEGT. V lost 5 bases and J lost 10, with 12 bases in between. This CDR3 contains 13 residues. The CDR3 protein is CASSPDFDSPLHF. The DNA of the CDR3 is TGTGCCAGCAGTCCGGATTTTGACTCACCCCTCCACTTT.

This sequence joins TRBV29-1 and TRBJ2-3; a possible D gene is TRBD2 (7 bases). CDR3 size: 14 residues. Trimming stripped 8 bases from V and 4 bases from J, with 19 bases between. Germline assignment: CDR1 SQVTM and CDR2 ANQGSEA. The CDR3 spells CSLWGGSQADTQYF. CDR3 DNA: TGCAGCCTATGGGGGGGCAGTCAGGCAGATACGCAGTATTTT.

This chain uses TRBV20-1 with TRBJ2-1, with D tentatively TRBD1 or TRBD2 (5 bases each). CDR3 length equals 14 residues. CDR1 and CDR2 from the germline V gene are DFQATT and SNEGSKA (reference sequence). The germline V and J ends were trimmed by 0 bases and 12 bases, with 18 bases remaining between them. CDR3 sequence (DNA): TGCAGTGCTAGAGATGGGACCCCCGGAGAAGTGCAGTTCTTC. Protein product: CSARDGTPGEVQFF.

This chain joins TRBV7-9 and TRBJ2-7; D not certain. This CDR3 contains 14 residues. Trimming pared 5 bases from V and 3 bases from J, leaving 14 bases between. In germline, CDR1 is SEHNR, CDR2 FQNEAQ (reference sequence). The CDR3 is CASSPHSAGYEQYF. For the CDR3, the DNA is TGTGCCAGCAGCCCCCACTCGGCAGGCTACGAGCAGTACTTC.

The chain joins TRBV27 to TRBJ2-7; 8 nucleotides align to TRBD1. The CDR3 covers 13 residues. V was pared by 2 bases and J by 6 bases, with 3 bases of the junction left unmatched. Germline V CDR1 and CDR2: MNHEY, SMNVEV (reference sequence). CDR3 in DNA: TGTGCCAGCAGTTTAGGACAGGGTGGCGAGCAGTACTTC. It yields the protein CASSLGQGGEQYF.

In DNA form, the CDR3 reads TGCAGCGTTGAGACAGTCTACAATGAGCAGTTCTTC. Translation: CSVETVYNEQFF. The genes are TRBV29-1 and TRBJ2-1, with D possibly TRBD1 on 5 matching bases. CDR1 and CDR2 (germline): SQVTM, ANQGSEA. CDR3 size: 12 residues. V gave up 3 bases and J gave up 3 bases, with 6 bases separating them.

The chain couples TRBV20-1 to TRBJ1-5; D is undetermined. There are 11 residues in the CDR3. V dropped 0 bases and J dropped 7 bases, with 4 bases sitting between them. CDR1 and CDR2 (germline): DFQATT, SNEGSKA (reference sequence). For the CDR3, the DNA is TGCAGTGCTAGAGAAGGACAGCCCCAGCATTTT. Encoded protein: CSAREGQPQHF.

The CDR3 region is CAWSPGDGNTEAFF. The CDR3 nucleotides are TGTGCCTGGAGTCCGGGCGACGGGAACACTGAAGCTTTCTTT. This rearrangement joins TRBV30 to TRBJ1-1, with D uncertain. The CDR3 runs to 14 residues. The germline V gene encodes CDR1 GTSNPN and CDR2 SVGIG (reference sequence). V gave up 2 bases and J gave up 1 base, with 11 bases separating them.

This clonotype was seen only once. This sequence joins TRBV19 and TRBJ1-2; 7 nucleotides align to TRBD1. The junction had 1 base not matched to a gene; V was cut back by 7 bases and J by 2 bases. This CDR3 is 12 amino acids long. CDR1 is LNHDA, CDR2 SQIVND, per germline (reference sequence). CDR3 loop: CASMTGNYGYTF. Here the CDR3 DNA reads TGTGCCAGTATGACAGGGAACTATGGCTACACCTTC.

The CDR3 DNA is TGTGCCAGCAGCCAAGATCAGGCCAGCGGGTATGGCTACACCTTC. Amino acid sequence: CASSQDQASGYGYTF. The genes are TRBV4-2 and TRBJ1-2; D gene uncertain. V dropped 0 bases and J dropped 5 bases, with 13 bases sitting between them. The CDR3 sequence is 15 residues long. Germline V gene data show CDR1 as LGHNA and CDR2 as YNFKEQ.

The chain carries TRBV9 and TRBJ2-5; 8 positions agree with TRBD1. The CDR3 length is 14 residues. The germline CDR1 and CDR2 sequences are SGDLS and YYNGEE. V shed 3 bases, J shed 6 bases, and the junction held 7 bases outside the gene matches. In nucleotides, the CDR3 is TGTGCCAGCAGCGCCCCAGGGGGCTCGCAGACCCAGTACTTC. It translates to CASSAPGGSQTQYF.

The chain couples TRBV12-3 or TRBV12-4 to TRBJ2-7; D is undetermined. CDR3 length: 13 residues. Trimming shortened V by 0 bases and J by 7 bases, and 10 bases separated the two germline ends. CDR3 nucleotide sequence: TGTGCCAGCAGTTTAGCTCTACCTGGGGAGCAGTACTTC. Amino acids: CASSLALPGEQYF.

In DNA form, the CDR3 reads TGCAGCGTTGAAGATGACGCGGGGGCGCAGGAGCAGTACTTC. As protein: CSVEDDAGAQEQYF. This chain connects TRBV29-1 to TRBJ2-7, with D possibly matching TRBD2 (7 bases). V was clipped by 0 bases and J by 7 bases, with 16 bases between them. The V gene's germline CDR1 is SQVTM and CDR2 ANQGSEA. The CDR3 totals 14 residues.

The DNA of the CDR3 is TGTGCCAGCTCACCGGAACAGCCAGAAATATTCGTCACTGAAGCTTTCTTT. It yields the protein CASSPEQPEIFVTEAFF. The V and J genes are TRBV18 and TRBJ1-1; no definite D call. The CDR3 extends over 17 amino acids. Germline-derived CDR1 and CDR2 are KGHSH and LQKENI. Between the trimmed V and J ends, which lost 3 bases and 4 bases, there was a span of 21 bases. The full variable domain, rest sourced from reference TRBV18 and TRBJ1-1, is NAGVMQNPRHLVRRRGQEARLRCSPMKGHSHVYWYRQLPEEGLKFMVYLQKENIIDESGMPKERFSAEFPKEGPSILRIQQVVRGDSAAYFCASSPEQPEIFVTEAFFGQGTRLTVV.